These 5 T cell receptor beta chains were sequenced from one sample in a study of T cell responses to AZD1222 COVID-19 vaccine. Profiling relied on immunoSEQ multiplex PCR, and the TCRdb table lists in-frame clones only, not all of them. The table has about 140,000 clones, 85% to 95% seen once. The sequencing used peripheral blood, collected on day 0 of AZD1222 vaccination. These receptors came from an adult in good health.

A single count supports this clone. In the same sample, other DNA sequences code for this CDR3. This chain joins TRBV2 and TRBJ1-6; TRBD1 matches 9 bases. Germline V gene sequence: CDR1 SNHLY, CDR2 FYNNEI. V gave up 4 bases and J gave up 7 bases; unmatched junction bases: 5. The CDR3 is 15 amino acids. CDR3: CASSARQGGNSPLHF. CDR3 nucleotides: TGTGCCAGCAGTGCCAGACAGGGGGGAAATTCACCCCTCCACTTT.

The J gene is TRBJ2-3, the V gene TRBV5-1; D remains unclear. The V end lost 2 bases, the J end lost 4 bases, and 14 bases lay between the germline ends. Germline assignment: CDR1 SGHRS and CDR2 YFSETQ. The CDR3 covers 15 residues. The CDR3 bases are TGCGCCAGCAGCTTAGAATTGATTATAGCAGATACGCAGTATTTT. It codes for CASSLELIIADTQYF. The variable domain in full, with the rest retrieved from reference TRBV5-1 and TRBJ2-3, is KAGVTQTPRYLIKTRGQQVTLSCSPISGHRSVSWYQQTPGQGLQFLFEYFSETQRNKGNFPGRFSGRQFSNSRSEMNVSTLELGDSALYLCASSLELIIADTQYFGPGTRLTVL.

J is TRBJ1-1 and V is TRBV30; D perhaps matches TRBD1 (6 bases). The CDR3 is 13 amino acids. Germline-derived CDR1 and CDR2 are GTSNPN and SVGIG (reference sequence). Trimming removed 5 bases from V and 6 bases from J, with 16 bases in between. The CDR3 nucleotides read TGTGCCTGGGACTGGGGGGGGGCCCCTGAAGCTTTCTTT. It codes for CAWDWGGAPEAFF.

This chain uses TRBV30 with TRBJ2-7, with D possibly TRBD1 on 7 matching bases. V lost 4 bases and J 4 bases, leaving 20 bases between the germline ends. The germline V gene has CDR1 GTSNPN and CDR2 SVGIG (reference sequence). There are 15 residues in the CDR3. CDR3 residues: CAWKGLEGAGYEQYF. As DNA, the CDR3 is TGTGCCTGGAAAGGTTTGGAGGGGGCGGGATACGAGCAGTACTTC.

This sequence joins TRBV21-1 and TRBJ1-3. TRBV21-1 is a listed pseudogene. The CDR3 extends over 14 amino acids. CDR3 in amino acids: CASSKGGGTGTIYF. For the CDR3, the DNA is TGTGCCAGCAGCAAAGGGGGGGGCACAGGTACCATATATTTT.